This T cell receptor beta chain originates from a study of T cell responses to AZD1222 COVID-19 vaccine. V lost 6 bases to trimming and J lost 3 bases, with 5 bases between them. Per germline, CDR1 SNHLY and CDR2 FYNNEI. The CDR3 is 11 amino acids. Overall study results and limits: White British donors predominated, females outnumbered males, and clonal diversity was possibly underestimated. Spike-specific TCR breadth and depth went up after people got two AZD1222 doses.

Repertoires were generated with immunoSEQ multiplex PCR, while TCRdb's copy carries only in-frame clones and drops some. The table shows approximately 140,000 clones, with approximately 95% occurring only once. Worth noting for this clone: What it binds is unknown.

V usage is TRBV2 and J usage is TRBJ2-5; a weak D match, TRBD2 (5 bases). The specimen was peripheral blood, collected on day 0 of MenACWY control vaccination. The TCR sequence derives from an adult in good health. The CDR3, as DNA: TGTGCCAGCAGGAGGGAAGAGACCCAGTACTTC. Encoded protein: CASRREETQYF.